The rows below give T cell receptor beta chains drawn from one sample of a study of persistence of HIV-infected CD4 T cells. For these receptors, no antigen is known. The table came from immunoSEQ multiplex PCR; TCRdb's copy has only in-frame clones and leaves some out. The sample records tens of thousands of clones, 88% being singletons. The sample consisted of CD4+ T cells sorted from PBMCs after roughly 19-hour stimulation, taken from a patient who received antiretroviral therapy. These TCRs come from an adult woman with HIV who was CMV-seropositive. Each CDR3 is given with its conserved first and last residue. A D gene is named only where the DNA matches it firmly. Size tells how often a clone was seen (once, few, many) or the class of an expanded clone, and some rows leave it out.

j_call clone_size d_call v_call cdr3_nt cdr3_aa
TRBJ1-3 NA TRBD1 TRBV7-3 TGTGCCAGCAGCTTGACAGGGGGTGGAAACACCATATATTTT CASSLTGGGNTIYF
TRBJ1-6 NA TRBD1 TRBV6-6 TGTGCCAGCAGCCGCAAATCCGGGACAGCCAGTCGGTCCTATAATTCACCCCTCCACTTT CASSRKSGTASRSYNSPLHF
TRBJ2-2 NA NA TRBV4-1 TGCGCCAGCAGCCAAGATCAAGGGGGGCCAAACGGGGAGCTGTTTTTT CASSQDQGGPNGELFF
TRBJ1-1 NA NA TRBV19 TGTGCCAGTAGTATTAGGGATATCCCCATGAACACTGAAGCTTTCTTT CASSIRDIPMNTEAFF
TRBJ1-1 NA NA TRBV6-1 TGTGCCAGCAGTGAAGCCCAGAACACTGAAGCTTTCTTT CASSEAQNTEAFF
TRBJ1-6 few TRBD1 TRBV10-1 TGCGCCAGCAGGGGACAGGGCCTCTCCTATAATTCACCCCTCCACTTT CASRGQGLSYNSPLHF
TRBJ2-3 NA TRBD2 TRBV10-3 TGTGCCACCCGGGGCGGGGGACTAGCGGGGGGCAGGGATACGCAGTATTTT CATRGGGLAGGRDTQYF
TRBJ1-1 NA NA TRBV12-3/TRBV12-4 TGTGCCAGCAGTTTATCAGGTGATAGAGCTTTCTTT CASSLSGDRAFF
TRBJ1-1 NA NA TRBV21-1 TGTGCCAGCAGCAAAGTAAGGGGGGGGAACACTGAAGCTTTCTTT CASSKVRGGNTEAFF
TRBJ1-5 NA NA TRBV2 TGTGCCAGCAGTGCAGGGATGTGGCAGCCCCAGCATTTT CASSAGMWQPQHF
TRBJ1-6 NA NA TRBV21-1 TGTGCCAGCAGCAAAGGGGGTTCTGATTCACCCCTCCACTTT CASSKGGSDSPLHF
TRBJ2-7 NA NA TRBV7-3 TGTGCCAGCAGCCCAATAGGACCAGGGGACGAGCAGTACTTC CASSPIGPGDEQYF
TRBJ2-1 NA TRBD2 TRBV5-1 TGCGCCAGCAGCTTTACCGGGACTACGATTAATGAGCAGTTCTTC CASSFTGTTINEQFF
TRBJ2-1 NA TRBD1 TRBV3-1/TRBV3-2 TGTGCCAGCAGCCGACCGGGACAGGGGGTGGGGGTAGATGAGCAGTTCTTC CASSRPGQGVGVDEQFF
TRBJ1-6 NA NA TRBV30 TGTGCCTGGGGGGATAATTCACCCCTCCACTTT CAWGDNSPLHF
TRBJ1-2 NA TRBD1 TRBV19 TGTGCCAGTAGTATAGACCCCCGGACAGGGGGCTTCTATGGCTACACCTTC CASSIDPRTGGFYGYTF
TRBJ1-1 NA TRBD1 TRBV25-1 TGTGCCAGCAGAGAAACAGGGGTGCGGGGTACTGAAGCTTTCTTT CASRETGVRGTEAFF
TRBJ2-2 NA TRBD2 TRBV28 TGTGCCAGCAGGCGAGGACTAGCGGTTAGCACCGGGGAGCTGTTTTTT CASRRGLAVSTGELFF
TRBJ1-1 NA NA TRBV15 TGTGCCACCAGCATTAACAGGGTAGGCGGAACTGAAGCTTTCTTT CATSINRVGGTEAFF
TRBJ1-4 NA TRBD1 TRBV29-1 TGCAGCGTTGGGGTGGCAGGGGGACTTAATGAAAAACTGTTTTTT CSVGVAGGLNEKLFF
TRBJ2-1 NA NA TRBV5-4 TGTGCCGGGGGACGTAGCTACAATGAGCAGTTCTTC CAGGRSYNEQFF
TRBJ2-1 NA NA TRBV29-1 TGCAGCGTTGGGAACAATGAGCAGTTCTTC CSVGNNEQFF
TRBJ2-7 NA TRBD1 TRBV5-1 TGCGCCAGCAGCTGGAAGACAGGGGGCGCGGGGGAGCAGTACTTC CASSWKTGGAGEQYF
TRBJ2-3 NA NA TRBV7-3 TGTGCCAGCAGCTTACAGGCTACCGTTGGAACAGATACGCAGTATTTT CASSLQATVGTDTQYF
TRBJ1-2 NA NA TRBV6-6 TGTGCCAGCCATGACGTGGGCTATGGCTACACCTTC CASHDVGYGYTF
TRBJ1-5 NA NA TRBV27 TGTGCCAGCAGTCCCTACTCCCTCAATCAGCCCCAGCATTTT CASSPYSLNQPQHF
TRBJ1-4 NA NA TRBV6-1 TGTGCCAGCAGTGATCGTGGGGGTCCCCTTTTT CASSDRGGPLF
TRBJ1-1 NA NA TRBV5-1 TGCGCCAGCATGAGGTCAGAACTGTCGAACACTGAAGCTTTCTTT CASMRSELSNTEAFF
TRBJ1-5 NA NA TRBV24-1 TGTGCCACCAGTGACTTCGATAATCAGCCCCAGCATTTT CATSDFDNQPQHF
TRBJ1-5 NA TRBD1 TRBV6-4 TGTGCCAGCAAACTACAGGGGAATAGCAATCAGCCCCAGCATTTT CASKLQGNSNQPQHF
TRBJ1-6 NA TRBD1 TRBV13 TGTGCCAGCAGCCTGGGCCAGGGGGTTTCACCCCTCCACTTT CASSLGQGVSPLHF
TRBJ1-1 NA TRBD1 TRBV6-1 TGTGCCAGCAGTGATAGTGGACAGGCCTTGAACACTGAAGCTTTCTTT CASSDSGQALNTEAFF
TRBJ2-1 NA TRBD2 TRBV24-1 TGTGCCACCAGTGCCTTAGGGGAGACTAGCGGGACCAGCTCCTACAATGAGCAGTTCTTC CATSALGETSGTSSYNEQFF
TRBJ2-1 NA NA TRBV3-1/TRBV3-2 TGTGCCAGCAGCCAAGAGGACACCTACTACAATGAGCAGTTCTTC CASSQEDTYYNEQFF
TRBJ2-1 NA TRBD2 TRBV10-3 TGTGCCATCAGTGAGTCCGGGACTAGCGGGGATACCGAGCAGTTCTTC CAISESGTSGDTEQFF
TRBJ1-5 NA TRBD1 TRBV28 TGTGCCAGCAGTTGGACCGGGACAGGGGACAATCAGCCCCAGCATTTT CASSWTGTGDNQPQHF
TRBJ2-3 once NA TRBV2 TGTGCCAGCACTGGCGGAAACCTAGACACAGATACGCAGTATTTT CASTGGNLDTDTQYF
TRBJ1-1 NA NA TRBV2 TGTGCCAGCAGTGTTGGCAGGGAGGCTACTGAAGCTTTCTTT CASSVGREATEAFF
TRBJ1-5 NA NA TRBV7-8 TGTGCCAGCAGATTTGGCAGGGGTAGAGGCAATCAGCCCCAGCATTTT CASRFGRGRGNQPQHF
TRBJ2-3 NA TRBD1 TRBV25-1 TGTGCCAGCAGTGCTTCAGGGGGCTCAGATACGCAGTATTTT CASSASGGSDTQYF
TRBJ2-1 NA NA TRBV24-1 TGTGCCACCAGTGATGCGGGACTGCCGCACAATGAGCAGTTCTTC CATSDAGLPHNEQFF
TRBJ2-6 NA NA TRBV3-1/TRBV3-2 TGTGCCAGCAGCCAAGGGAGGGACACCGCCCGACTGACTTTC CASSQGRDTARLTF
TRBJ2-3 NA NA TRBV5-1 TGCGCCAGCAGCTCGGGGACTGACAAATCCACAGATACGCAGTATTTT CASSSGTDKSTDTQYF
TRBJ2-6 NA NA TRBV24-1 TGTGCCACCAGTAGGAGCTCTGGGGCCAACGTCCTGACTTTC CATSRSSGANVLTF
TRBJ2-3 NA NA TRBV29-1 TGCAGCGTTGAAGGCCAGCGCACAGATACGCAGTATTTT CSVEGQRTDTQYF
TRBJ2-7 NA NA TRBV4-1 TGCGCCAGCAGCCAAACCGGGTTGAACGAGCAGTACTTC CASSQTGLNEQYF
TRBJ1-2 NA TRBD1 TRBV2 TGTGCCAGCAAACGACAGGGGAGCTATGGCTACACCTTC CASKRQGSYGYTF
TRBJ1-2 few NA TRBV19 TGTGCCAGTAGTATCATACAGGGATCCGGCCGTGGCTACACCTTC CASSIIQGSGRGYTF
TRBJ2-2 NA NA TRBV12-3/TRBV12-4 TGTGCCAGCAGTTTCCCCGGGCCCGGGGAGCTGTTTTTT CASSFPGPGELFF
TRBJ2-2 NA NA TRBV7-8 TGTGCCAGCAGCCGAAAAAAGAACACCGGGGAGCTGTTTTTT CASSRKKNTGELFF
TRBJ1-2 NA NA TRBV6-1 TGTGCCAGCAGTGAACCGCCGCCGAGATATGGCTACACCTTC CASSEPPPRYGYTF
TRBJ2-5 NA NA TRBV27 TGTGCCAGCAGCCGGCGGGTACAAGAGACCCAGTACTTC CASSRRVQETQYF
TRBJ2-7 NA NA TRBV5-4 TGTGCCAGCAGCTTGGAGGGACGGGTGAGTCTCGACGAGCAGTACTTC CASSLEGRVSLDEQYF
TRBJ2-3 NA TRBD2 TRBV14 TGTGCCAGCAGCCAGGGATTTAGCGGGGCAACAGATACGCAGTATTTT CASSQGFSGATDTQYF
TRBJ1-4 NA NA TRBV19 TGTGCCAGTAGTATTACGGAGGTGGAAAAACTGTTTTTT CASSITEVEKLFF
TRBJ2-7 few TRBD2 TRBV7-9 TGTGCCAGCAGCTTAGCGGGGACTAGCGGGACCTACGAGCAGTACTTC CASSLAGTSGTYEQYF
TRBJ2-1 NA NA TRBV11-2 TGTGCCAGCAGCTCCGGACAGACCTACAATGAGCAGTTCTTC CASSSGQTYNEQFF
TRBJ1-5 NA NA TRBV18 TGTGCCAGCTCACCGGAGGTGCGACAGCCCCAGCATTTT CASSPEVRQPQHF
TRBJ2-6 NA NA TRBV12-3/TRBV12-4 TGTGCCAGCAGTTCCTCTGGGGCCAACGTCCTGACTTTC CASSSSGANVLTF